These T cell receptor beta chains were read from a single sample in a study of T cells in Graves' hyperthyroidism and ophthalmopathy. TCRdb passed the multiplex PCR reads through MiXCR, listing each CDR3 protein once. This table holds 530,000 or so distinct CDR3 sequences, more than 45% found once. The sample comprised peripheral blood or thyroid tissue (not recorded which). These receptors all stem from a woman younger than 30 with Graves' hyperthyroidism. CDR3s include the opening cysteine and the closing phenylalanine or tryptophan. The D gene is left open where the match is weak. Rows give clone size only sometimes, using once, few, many, or a class for an expanded clone.

clone size: many
J gene: TRBJ2-7
V gene: TRBV7-2
D gene: TRBD2
CDR3 protein: CASSSPASGSLYEQYF
CDR3 DNA: TGTGCCAGCAGCTCGCCCGCTAGCGGGAGTCTCTACGAGCAGTACTTC

clone size: .
J gene: TRBJ2-5
V gene: TRBV3-1
D gene: .
CDR3 protein: CASSQNRPETQYF
CDR3 DNA: TGTGCCAGCAGCCAAAATCGGCCAGAGACCCAGTACTTC

clone size: .
J gene: TRBJ1-1
V gene: TRBV19
D gene: TRBD1
CDR3 protein: CASSLTPGTGPNTEAFF
CDR3 DNA: TGTGCCAGTAGTCTCACCCCGGGGACAGGGCCGAACACTGAAGCTTTCTTT

clone size: many
J gene: TRBJ1-6
V gene: TRBV2
D gene: .
CDR3 protein: CASSEVPNSPLHF
CDR3 DNA: TGTGCCAGCAGTGAAGTCCCGAATTCACCCCTCCACTTT

clone size: .
J gene: TRBJ2-5
V gene: TRBV20-1
D gene: TRBD1
CDR3 protein: CSAPGTGGETQYF
CDR3 DNA: TGCAGTGCGCCCGGGACAGGGGGAGAGACCCAGTACTTC

clone size: .
J gene: TRBJ2-7
V gene: TRBV29-1
D gene: TRBD2
CDR3 protein: CSQDPAGGSYEQYF
CDR3 DNA: TGCAGCCAAGACCCAGCGGGAGGCTCCTACGAGCAGTACTTC

clone size: many
J gene: TRBJ1-1
V gene: TRBV12-3/TRBV12-4
D gene: .
CDR3 protein: CAITPARTGGAGAFF
CDR3 DNA: TGTGCCATTACCCCTGCGAGGACCGGGGGGGCTGGCGCTTTCTTT

clone size: .
J gene: TRBJ2-5
V gene: TRBV2
D gene: TRBD2
CDR3 protein: CASSEAGLGKGETQYF
CDR3 DNA: TGTGCCAGCAGTGAGGCGGGACTAGGGAAAGGAGAGACCCAGTACTTC

clone size: many
J gene: TRBJ2-5
V gene: TRBV20-1
D gene: .
CDR3 protein: CSAREQSEKTQYF
CDR3 DNA: TGCAGTGCTAGAGAACAGAGTGAGAAGACCCAGTACTTC

clone size: many
J gene: TRBJ2-5
V gene: TRBV20-1
D gene: TRBD2
CDR3 protein: CSAKSLAGLFLQETQYF
CDR3 DNA: TGCAGTGCTAAGTCTCTAGCGGGACTTTTTCTCCAAGAGACCCAGTACTTC

clone size: .
J gene: TRBJ2-6
V gene: TRBV7-9
D gene: TRBD2
CDR3 protein: CASSWSGVSGANVLTF
CDR3 DNA: TGTGCCAGCAGCTGGAGCGGGGTCTCTGGGGCCAACGTCCTGACTTTC

clone size: many
J gene: TRBJ2-2
V gene: TRBV19
D gene: .
CDR3 protein: CASSRASPGTGELFF
CDR3 DNA: TGTGCCAGTAGTAGGGCCAGCCCCGGAACCGGGGAGCTGTTTTTT

clone size: many
J gene: TRBJ2-5
V gene: TRBV2
D gene: TRBD1
CDR3 protein: CASSEQGAETQYF
CDR3 DNA: TGTGCCAGCAGCGAACAGGGGGCAGAGACCCAGTACTTC

clone size: few
J gene: TRBJ1-1
V gene: TRBV12-3/TRBV12-4
D gene: .
CDR3 protein: CASSRESPGTDNTEAFF
CDR3 DNA: TGTGCCAGCAGTCGAGAGAGCCCAGGGACGGACAACACTGAAGCTTTCTTT

clone size: many
J gene: TRBJ2-7
V gene: TRBV7-9
D gene: .
CDR3 protein: CASSFSTEQYF
CDR3 DNA: TGTGCCAGCAGCTTCTCGACTGAGCAGTACTTC

clone size: .
J gene: TRBJ2-5
V gene: TRBV7-2
D gene: .
CDR3 protein: CASSVPGVQETQYF
CDR3 DNA: TGTGCCAGCAGCGTGCCGGGAGTACAAGAGACCCAGTACTTC

clone size: .
J gene: TRBJ1-1
V gene: TRBV27
D gene: .
CDR3 protein: CASSLSGHSNTEAFF
CDR3 DNA: TGTGCCAGCAGTCTCTCGGGACACTCGAACACTGAAGCTTTCTTT

clone size: many
J gene: TRBJ1-6
V gene: TRBV6-5
D gene: .
CDR3 protein: CASSNLPGSSYNSPLHF
CDR3 DNA: TGTGCCAGCAGTAACCTCCCGGGAAGCTCCTATAATTCACCCCTCCACTTT